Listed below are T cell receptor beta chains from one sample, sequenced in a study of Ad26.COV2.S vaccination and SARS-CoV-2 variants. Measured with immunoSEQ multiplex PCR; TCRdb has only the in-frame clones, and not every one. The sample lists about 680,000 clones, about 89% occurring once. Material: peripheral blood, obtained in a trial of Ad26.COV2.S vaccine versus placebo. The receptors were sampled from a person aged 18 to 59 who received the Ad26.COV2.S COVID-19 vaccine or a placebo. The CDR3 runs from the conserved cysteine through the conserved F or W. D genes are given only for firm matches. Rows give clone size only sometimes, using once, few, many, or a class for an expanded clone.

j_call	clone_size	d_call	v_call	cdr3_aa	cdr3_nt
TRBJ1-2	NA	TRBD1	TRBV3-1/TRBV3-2	CASSRDRATYGYTF	TGTGCCAGCAGCCGGGACAGGGCCACATATGGCTACACCTTC
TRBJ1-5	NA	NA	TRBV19	CASSIGGGGANQPQHF	TGTGCCAGTAGTATAGGTGGGGGCGGGGCGAATCAGCCCCAGCATTTT
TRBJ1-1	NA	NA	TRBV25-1	CASEAISTVNTEAFF	TGTGCCAGCGAGGCTATCTCAACAGTGAACACTGAAGCTTTCTTT
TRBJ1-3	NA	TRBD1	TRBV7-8	CASSIRDSQDLSSGNTIYF	TGTGCCAGCAGCATCCGGGACAGTCAAGACCTGAGCTCTGGAAACACCATATATTTT
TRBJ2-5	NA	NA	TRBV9	CASSDPVGQGETQYF	TGTGCCAGCAGCGATCCGGTGGGGCAGGGGGAGACCCAGTACTTC
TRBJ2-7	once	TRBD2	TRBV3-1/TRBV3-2	CASSQEKGPGRRASRGVYEQYF	TGTGCCAGCAGCCAAGAAAAAGGCCCGGGAAGACGCGCGTCTCGGGGGGTTTACGAGCAGTACTTC
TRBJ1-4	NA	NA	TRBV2	CASSNIQGVEKLFF	TGTGCCAGCTCGAACATCCAGGGTGTCGAAAAACTGTTTTTT
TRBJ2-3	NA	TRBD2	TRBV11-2	CASSIFSGIATDTQYF	TGTGCCAGCAGCATATTTAGCGGGATCGCGACAGATACGCAGTATTTT
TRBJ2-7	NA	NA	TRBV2	CASLRGYEQYF	TGTGCCAGCCTCAGGGGCTACGAGCAGTACTTC
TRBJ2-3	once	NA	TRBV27	CASTGWGTRNTDTQYF	TGTGCCAGTACCGGGTGGGGCACCCGAAACACAGATACGCAGTATTTT
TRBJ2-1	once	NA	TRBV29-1	CSARAGDNEQFF	TGCAGCGCGCGCGCCGGAGACAATGAGCAGTTCTTC
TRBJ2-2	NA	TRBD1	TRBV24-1	CATSASSGQGARTGELFF	TGTGCCACCAGTGCTTCGTCTGGGCAGGGGGCTCGGACCGGGGAGCTGTTTTTT
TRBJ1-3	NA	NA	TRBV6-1	CASSDLFLTTGNTIYF	TGTGCCAGCAGTGATCTGTTTCTTACAACTGGAAACACCATATATTTT
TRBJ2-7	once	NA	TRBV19	CASSIENSLSSYEQYF	TGTGCCAGTAGTATAGAAAACAGCCTGAGCTCCTACGAGCAGTACTTC
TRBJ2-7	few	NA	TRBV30	CATEGVQSYEQYF	TGTGCCACAGAGGGGGTTCAGTCCTACGAGCAGTACTTC
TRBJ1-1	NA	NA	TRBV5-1	CASSFRTEAFF	TGCGCCAGCAGCTTCAGGACTGAAGCTTTCTTT
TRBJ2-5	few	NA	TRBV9	CASSVEQQETQYF	TGTGCCAGCAGCGTAGAGCAGCAAGAGACCCAGTACTTC
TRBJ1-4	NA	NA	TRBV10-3	CAISADWGTTNEKLFF	TGTGCCATCAGTGCGGATTGGGGTACAACTAATGAAAAACTGTTTTTT
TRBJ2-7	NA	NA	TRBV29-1	CSVYGVGEQYF	TGCAGCGTTTACGGGGTCGGGGAGCAGTACTTC
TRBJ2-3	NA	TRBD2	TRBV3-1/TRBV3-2	CASSQDGGGLAGASDTQYF	TGTGCCAGCAGCCAAGATGGGGGGGGACTAGCGGGAGCTTCAGATACGCAGTATTTT
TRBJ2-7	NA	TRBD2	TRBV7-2	CASSLKQAGAGTSDYEQYF	TGTGCCAGCAGCCTCAAACAGGCGGGGGCCGGGACTAGCGACTACGAGCAGTACTTC
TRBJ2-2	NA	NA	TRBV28	CASSLRQNTGELFF	TGTGCCAGCAGTTTAAGGCAGAACACCGGGGAGCTGTTTTTT
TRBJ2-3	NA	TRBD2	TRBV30	CAWSVRFSGSTDTQYF	TGTGCCTGGAGTGTAAGGTTTAGCGGGTCTACAGATACGCAGTATTTT
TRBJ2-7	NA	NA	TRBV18	CASSPGPPYEQYF	TGTGCCAGCTCACCAGGCCCACCCTACGAGCAGTACTTC
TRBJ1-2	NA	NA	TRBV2	CASVLQSANYGYTF	TGTGCCAGCGTTCTACAGAGTGCTAACTATGGCTACACCTTC
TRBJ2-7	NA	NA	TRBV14	CASSQGTAPQYF	TGTGCCAGCAGCCAAGGGACCGCGCCCCAGTACTTC
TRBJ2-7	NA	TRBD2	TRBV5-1	CASSLAGLAGEQYF	TGCGCCAGCAGTTTAGCGGGATTGGCTGGCGAGCAGTACTTC
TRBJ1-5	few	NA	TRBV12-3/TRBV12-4	CASSPNTYQPQHF	TGTGCCAGCAGCCCTAACACGTATCAGCCCCAGCATTTT
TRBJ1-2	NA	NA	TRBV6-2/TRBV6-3	CASSYSLSYGYTF	TGTGCCAGCAGTTACTCCCTGAGCTATGGCTACACCTTC
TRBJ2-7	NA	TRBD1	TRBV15	CATSRYGQGYEQYF	TGTGCCACCAGCAGATATGGACAGGGTTACGAGCAGTACTTC
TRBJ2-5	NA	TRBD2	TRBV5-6	CASSSGGPVETQYF	TGTGCCAGCAGCTCGGGGGGGCCGGTCGAGACCCAGTACTTC
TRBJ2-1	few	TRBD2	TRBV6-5	CASSYGLAGGPGEQFF	TGTGCCAGCAGTTACGGGCTAGCGGGAGGGCCAGGTGAGCAGTTCTTC
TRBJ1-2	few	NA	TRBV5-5	CASSFRGGDYGYTF	TGTGCCAGCAGCTTCAGGGGAGGAGACTATGGCTACACCTTC
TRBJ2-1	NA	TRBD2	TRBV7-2	CASSRSLAGVYNEQFF	TGTGCCAGCAGTCGAAGTCTAGCGGGAGTCTACAATGAGCAGTTCTTC